This T cell receptor beta chain was captured by sequencing in a study of blood T cell repertoires in COVID-19. TCRdb's table, derived via immunoSEQ multiplex PCR, lists solely in-frame clones and lacks some. The sample shows 150,000 to 200,000 clones, over 85% of them seen only once. The receptor comes from a man between 60 and 75 years old with active or convalescent COVID-19. Sequencing was done on a sample of peripheral blood.

The CDR3 DNA sequence: TGTGCCAGCAGTGAGGGGCGAGGGGGGACAGGGTTAAATCAGCCCCAGCATTTT. Encoded protein: CASSEGRGGTGLNQPQHF. The rearrangement links TRBV6-1 to TRBJ1-5; 9 bases map to TRBD1. Per germline, CDR1 MNHNS and CDR2 SASEGT. The CDR3 runs to 18 residues. The trim removed 3 bases at V and 4 bases at J, leaving 13 bases unmatched.